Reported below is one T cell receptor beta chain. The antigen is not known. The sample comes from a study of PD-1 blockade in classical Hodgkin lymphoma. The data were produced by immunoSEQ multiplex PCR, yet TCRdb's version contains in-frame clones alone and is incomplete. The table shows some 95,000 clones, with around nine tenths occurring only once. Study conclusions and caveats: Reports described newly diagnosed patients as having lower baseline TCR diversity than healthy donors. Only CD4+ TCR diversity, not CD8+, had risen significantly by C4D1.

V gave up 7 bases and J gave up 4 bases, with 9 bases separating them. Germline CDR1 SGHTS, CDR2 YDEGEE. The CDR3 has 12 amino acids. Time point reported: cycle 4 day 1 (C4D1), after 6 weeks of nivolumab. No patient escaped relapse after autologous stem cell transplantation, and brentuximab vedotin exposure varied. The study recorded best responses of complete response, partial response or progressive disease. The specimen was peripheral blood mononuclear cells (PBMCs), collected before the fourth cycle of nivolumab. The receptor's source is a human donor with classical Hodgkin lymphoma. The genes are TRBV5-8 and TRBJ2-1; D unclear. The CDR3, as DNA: TGTGCCAGCGGCAGGATGTACAATGAGCAGTTCTTC. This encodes CASGRMYNEQFF.